Shown below are 7 T cell receptor beta chains from a single sample sequenced in a study of control samples from healthy donors and cancer patients. The method was immunoSEQ multiplex PCR; TCRdb's version includes in-frame clones alone and lacks a portion of them. The repertoire holds 70,000 to 75,000 clones, approximately 94% seen once, with 2.5% to 3% in the top ten. What was sequenced was blood. The receptors shown here come from a young woman in good health.

The chain is built from TRBV29-1 and TRBJ1-1; possible D gene TRBD1, 6 bases. Per germline, CDR1 SQVTM and CDR2 ANQGSEA. The CDR3 has 15 amino acids. V lost 7 bases and J 0 bases, leaving 18 bases between the germline ends. The CDR3 DNA sequence: TGCAGCGCTGATGGATCCGAGGGGGTGAACACTGAAGCTTTCTTT. Protein sequence: CSADGSEGVNTEAFF.

The V and J genes are TRBV29-1 and TRBJ1-1; TRBD1 aligns across 10 bases. Germline V CDR1 and CDR2: SQVTM, ANQGSEA. The CDR3 covers 15 residues. Losses at the gene ends were 7 bases for V and 1 base for J; bases not matched to a gene: 9. CDR3 residues: CSASGTGVRNTEAFF. CDR3 sequence (DNA): TGCAGCGCTAGTGGGACAGGGGTTCGGAACACTGAAGCTTTCTTT. Complete variable domain (other parts from reference TRBV29-1 and TRBJ1-1): SAVISQKPSRDICQRGTSLTIQCQVDSQVTMMFWYRQQPGQSLTLIATANQGSEATYESGFVIDKFPISRPNLTFSTLTVSNMSPEDSSIYLCSASGTGVRNTEAFFGQGTRLTVV.

The chain links TRBV25-1 to TRBJ2-7; D gene unclear. Germline V gene data show CDR1 as MGHDK and CDR2 as SYGVNS. With 1 base removed from V and 4 bases from J, the gap between germline ends came to 2 bases. The CDR3 loop spans 11 amino acids. The CDR3 bases are TGTGCCAGCAGTGAATTTTACGAGCAGTACTTC. It encodes CASSEFYEQYF.

The rearrangement uses TRBV6-5 and TRBJ2-7; D gene unclear. CDR1 is MNHEY, CDR2 SVGAGI, per germline. The ends were cut back, 5 bases at V and 0 bases at J, with 11 bases in the middle. The CDR3 runs 14 residues. In nucleotides, the CDR3 is TGTGCCAGCAGTCGGACGGCGAGCTCCTACGAGCAGTACGTC. This gives the protein CASSRTASSYEQYV.

The V gene is TRBV19, the J gene TRBJ1-1; weak D call: TRBD1 (6 bases). The CDR3 sequence is 14 residues long. V was clipped by 6 bases and J by 1 base, with 12 bases between them. Germline lookup yields CDR1 LNHDA and CDR2 SQIVND (reference sequence). The CDR3: CASREGQQNTEAFF. DNA for the CDR3: TGTGCCAGTAGGGAGGGACAACAGAACACTGAAGCTTTCTTT.

This chain uses TRBV5-4 with TRBJ2-1, with TRBD1 matching over 12 bases. There are 16 residues in the CDR3. The V gene end was trimmed by 1 base and the J gene end by 8 bases; junction bases not matched to a gene: 7. Germline CDR1 is SGHNT and CDR2 is YYREEE (reference sequence). CDR3 sequence reads: CASSLPGQGATDEQFF. The CDR3 nucleotides are TGTGCCAGCAGCTTGCCGGGACAGGGGGCGACGGATGAGCAGTTCTTC.

The genes are TRBV7-9 and TRBJ2-3, with D unclear. Germline assignment: CDR1 SEHNR and CDR2 FQNEAQ (reference sequence). The CDR3 covers 14 residues. V lost 5 bases to trimming and J lost 6 bases, with 15 bases between them. CDR3 sequence: CASSPRTSSDTQYF. The CDR3, as DNA: TGTGCCAGCAGCCCACGAACAAGTTCTGATACGCAGTATTTT.